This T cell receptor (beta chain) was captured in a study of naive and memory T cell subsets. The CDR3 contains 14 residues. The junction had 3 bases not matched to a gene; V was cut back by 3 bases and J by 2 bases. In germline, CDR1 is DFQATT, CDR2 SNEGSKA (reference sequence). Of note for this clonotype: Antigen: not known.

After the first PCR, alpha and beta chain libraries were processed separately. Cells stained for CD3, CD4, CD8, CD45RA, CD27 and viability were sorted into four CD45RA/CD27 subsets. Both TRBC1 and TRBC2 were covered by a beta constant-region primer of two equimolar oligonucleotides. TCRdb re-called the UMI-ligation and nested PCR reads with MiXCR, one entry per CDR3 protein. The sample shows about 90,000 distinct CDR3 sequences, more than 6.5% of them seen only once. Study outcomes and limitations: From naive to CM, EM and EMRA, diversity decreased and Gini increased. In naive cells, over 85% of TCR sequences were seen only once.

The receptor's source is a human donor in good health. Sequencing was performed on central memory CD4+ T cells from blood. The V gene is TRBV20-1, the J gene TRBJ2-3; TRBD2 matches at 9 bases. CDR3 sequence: CSARGGGATDTQYF. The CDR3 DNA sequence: TGCAGTGCTAGGGGCGGGGGGGCCACAGATACGCAGTATTTT.